Below, 14 T cell receptor beta chains from the same sample are listed, as sequenced in a study of CD8+CD57+ T cells in acquired aplastic anemia. TCR beta VDJ and CDR3 profiles were obtained from a genomic DNA template. Using its own MiXCR run on the reads, TCRdb lists one record per CDR3 protein. The sample lists 450,000 to 600,000 distinct CDR3 sequences, more than 25% occurring once. Sequenced patients had shown CD8+CD57+ cell expansion by flow cytometry. The sequencing input was sorted CD4+, CD8+, or CD8+CD57+ T cells (not recorded which) from PBMCs. These receptors all come from a human donor with aplastic anemia.

This clonotype was detected once. The rearrangement uses TRBV4-3 and TRBJ2-3; D not certain. The CDR3 is made up of 14 amino acids. Germline CDR1 reads LGHNA; CDR2 reads YSLEER. Trimming shortened V by 2 bases and J by 3 bases, and 9 bases separated the two germline ends. CDR3 sequence (DNA): TGCGCCAGCAGCCAATTACTTGGGACAGATACGCAGTATTTT. Protein sequence: CASSQLLGTDTQYF.

This clonotype appeared a few times. The chain is built from TRBV11-2 and TRBJ1-2; D might be TRBD1 (6 bases). From germline, CDR1 is SGHAT and CDR2 FQNNGV. Trimming shortened V by 6 bases and J by 5 bases, and 19 bases separated the two germline ends. The length of the CDR3 is 15 residues. The CDR3 loop is CASRILWGQGYGYTF. In nucleotides, the CDR3 is TGTGCCAGCAGGATACTTTGGGGGCAGGGTTATGGCTACACCTTC.

The chain joins TRBV9 to TRBJ2-5, with D perhaps given as TRBD1 or TRBD2 (6 bases each). This CDR3 is built from 14 residues. Trimming took 0 bases from V and 6 from J, leaving 12 bases between them. Germline V gives CDR1 SGDLS, CDR2 YYNGEE. The CDR3 DNA reads as TGTGCCAGCAGCGTAGGCCCGGGGGCTCAGACCCAGTACTTC. Translation gives CASSVGPGAQTQYF.

In DNA, the CDR3 is TGTGCCAGCAGTTACGAGCGGGTAAATGAAAAACTGTTTTTT. Translated: CASSYERVNEKLFF. The V and J genes are TRBV6-5 and TRBJ1-4; no reliable D call. Germline CDR1 reads MNHEY; CDR2 reads SVGAGI. The V end was cut by 2 bases, the J end by 5 bases, with 9 bases between. The CDR3 totals 14 residues.

This clonotype was recorded at least ten times. A junction end diverges from the germline sequence, so it may reflect a read error. The rearrangement links TRBV10-3 to TRBJ2-7, with D possibly TRBD1 on 5 matching bases. Germline-derived CDR1 and CDR2 are ENHRY and SYGVKD. The CDR3 is 14 amino acids. CDR3 DNA: TGTGCCAGCAGTGAACAGGCCGGTCTATACGAGCAGTACTTC. Protein: CASSEQAGLYEQYF.

This clonotype was counted many times. Germline is not matched at one junction end, which may reflect a read error. J is TRBJ1-1 and V is TRBV7-7, with D unclear. CDR3 length equals 13 residues. Germline V gene lookup returns CDR1 SSHAT and CDR2 FNYEAQ (reference sequence). DNA for the CDR3: TGTGCTAGCAGCCCAGCATTGAACACTGAAGCTTTCTTT. Translated, it gives CASSPALNTEAFF.

This clonotype was seen a few times. This sequence joins TRBV9 and TRBJ1-1; D unclear. Trimming left V 0 bases short and J 0 bases short, with 6 bases between. CDR3 length: 14 amino acids. The V gene's germline CDR1 is SGDLS and CDR2 YYNGEE. The CDR3 reads CASSVAQMNTEAFF. The CDR3 nucleotides are TGTGCCAGCAGCGTAGCACAGATGAACACTGAAGCTTTCTTT.

In this sample, this clonotype turned up many times. The chain joins TRBV7-3 to TRBJ2-7; D unresolved. Germline V lookup: CDR1 SGHTA, CDR2 FQGTGA. This CDR3 is 13 amino acids long. With 5 bases removed from V and 4 bases from J, the gap between germline ends came to 12 bases. The CDR3 DNA is TGTGCCAGCAGCCCCGGCCCCCGGTACGAGCAGTACTTC. Its protein is CASSPGPRYEQYF.

This clonotype was seen a handful of times. This chain links TRBV9 with TRBJ1-4, with D unclear. V was shortened by 6 bases and J by 6 bases, with 15 bases between the two germline ends. The CDR3 loop spans 14 amino acids. CDR1 is SGDLS and CDR2 is YYNGEE in the germline V gene. CDR3 sequence (DNA): TGTGCCAGCACCCAGGACTCAGGCGATGAAAAACTGTTTTTT. It specifies CASTQDSGDEKLFF. Combining the CDR3 with reference TRBV9 and TRBJ1-4 gives the whole variable domain DSGVTQTPKHLITATGQRVTLRCSPRSGDLSVYWYQQSLDQGLQFLIQYYNGEERAKGNILERFSAQQFPDLHSELNLSSLELGDSALYFCASTQDSGDEKLFFGSGTQLSVL.

This clonotype showed up many times. This chain connects TRBV20-1 to TRBJ2-7, with D tentatively TRBD1 or TRBD2 (5 bases each). The CDR3 sequence is 14 residues long. With 6 bases removed from V and 0 bases from J, the gap between germline ends came to 15 bases. Germline-derived CDR1 and CDR2 are DFQATT and SNEGSKA (reference sequence). The DNA of the CDR3 is TGCAGTGCAGGTCGGGGACCTAGCTCCTACGAGCAGTACTTC. It translates to CSAGRGPSSYEQYF.

This clonotype was observed a handful of times. V is TRBV9 and J is TRBJ2-1; possible D gene TRBD2, 5 bases. The CDR3 covers 16 residues. The V and J ends lost 0 bases and 0 bases respectively, with 10 bases between them. Germline V gene sequence: CDR1 SGDLS, CDR2 YYNGEE. The CDR3 sequence is CASSVEVGNSYNEQFF. The DNA of the CDR3 is TGTGCCAGCAGCGTAGAGGTCGGGAACTCCTACAATGAGCAGTTCTTC. The full variable domain, with the rest looked up from reference TRBV9 and TRBJ2-1, is DSGVTQTPKHLITATGQRVTLRCSPRSGDLSVYWYQQSLDQGLQFLIQYYNGEERAKGNILERFSAQQFPDLHSELNLSSLELGDSALYFCASSVEVGNSYNEQFFGPGTRLTVL.

In the case of this clonotype: Here the CDR3 omits its conserved ending phenylalanine or tryptophan, so a read error is the likely source. The rearrangement uses TRBV6-5 and TRBJ2-7, with D perhaps TRBD1 (6 bases). CDR1 is MNHEY, CDR2 SVGAGI, per germline. This CDR3 spans 11 amino acids. The V gene lost 2 bases and the J gene lost 7 bases, with 6 bases spanning the gap. The CDR3 DNA follows: TGTGCCAGCAGTTACGGACAGGAGCAGTACCTC. Its translation is CASSYGQEQYL.

The V call is TRBV14, the J call TRBJ1-5; D is undetermined. This CDR3 has 18 residues. Deletions cut 5 bases from V and 1 base from J, with 21 bases between. Germline lookup yields CDR1 SGHDN and CDR2 FVKESK. CDR3 in DNA: TGTGCCAGCAGCTTCGTGTTGGTTGAATCTTTAAGCAATCAGCCCCAGCATTTT. It is translated as CASSFVLVESLSNQPQHF.

This clonotype was observed a few times. The V and J genes are TRBV20-1 and TRBJ1-4, with D possibly TRBD1 on 5 matching bases. The V and J ends lost 3 bases and 3 bases respectively, with 11 bases between them. Per the germline V gene, CDR1 is DFQATT and CDR2 is SNEGSKA (reference sequence). This CDR3 region has 14 residues. This chain's CDR3 is CSASLQAANEKLFF. The CDR3 nucleotides read TGCAGTGCTAGTCTACAGGCGGCTAATGAAAAACTGTTTTTT.